Listed below are T cell receptor beta chains from one sample, sequenced in a study of blood T cell repertoires in COVID-19. Only in-frame clones appear in the TCRdb table, and some are missing; sequencing was by immunoSEQ multiplex PCR. The data show roughly 200,000 clones, roughly 87% seen once. The sample taken for sequencing was PBMCs or T cells enriched from blood (not recorded which). The receptor source for this set is a woman in her twenties or thirties who had recovered from COVID-19. Both conserved end residues are part of each CDR3. D genes are given only for firm matches.

J gene: TRBJ2-2; V gene: TRBV15; D gene: -; CDR3 DNA: TGTGCCACCAGCAGCTCAGTAAAGAGGATTCCGAACACCGGGGAGCTGTTTTTT; CDR3 protein: CATSSSVKRIPNTGELFF
J gene: TRBJ2-2; V gene: TRBV7-3; D gene: -; CDR3 DNA: TGTGCCAGCAGCCGAACCGGAGAGGTGGCCGGGGAGCTGTTTTTT; CDR3 protein: CASSRTGEVAGELFF
J gene: TRBJ1-1; V gene: TRBV5-1; D gene: TRBD1; CDR3 DNA: TGCGCCAGCAGCTGGCAGGGGGAACCCACTGAAGCTTTCTTT; CDR3 protein: CASSWQGEPTEAFF
J gene: TRBJ1-4; V gene: TRBV19; D gene: -; CDR3 DNA: TGTGCCAGTCGACAGTTTGCAACTAATGAAAAACTGTTTTTT; CDR3 protein: CASRQFATNEKLFF
J gene: TRBJ2-7; V gene: TRBV11-3; D gene: -; CDR3 DNA: TGTGCCAGCTCGGGTACACCCTACGAGCAGTACTTC; CDR3 protein: CASSGTPYEQYF
J gene: TRBJ2-1; V gene: TRBV7-9; D gene: TRBD1; CDR3 DNA: TGTGCCAGCAGGGATACGGGACAGGGGACCTACAATGAGCAGTTCTTC; CDR3 protein: CASRDTGQGTYNEQFF
J gene: TRBJ2-5; V gene: TRBV5-1; D gene: -; CDR3 DNA: TGCGCCAGCAGTCAGGACCGTGAAGCCGGGGCCCAGTACTTC; CDR3 protein: CASSQDREAGAQYF
J gene: TRBJ2-3; V gene: TRBV24-1; D gene: TRBD1; CDR3 DNA: TGTGCCACCAGTGGTCCGGGACAGGGTTTGGCAGATACGCAGTATTTT; CDR3 protein: CATSGPGQGLADTQYF
J gene: TRBJ1-6; V gene: TRBV27; D gene: -; CDR3 DNA: TGTGCCAGCAGTTTATTCGGGGGGAGCCCCTATAATTCACCCCTCCACTTT; CDR3 protein: CASSLFGGSPYNSPLHF
J gene: TRBJ1-5; V gene: TRBV19; D gene: TRBD1; CDR3 DNA: TGTGCCAGTAGAGACAGGGGGGGATATAGCAATCAGCCCCAGCATTTT; CDR3 protein: CASRDRGGYSNQPQHF
J gene: TRBJ1-6; V gene: TRBV7-9; D gene: -; CDR3 DNA: TGTGCCAGCAGCCCGACAGGCCCCTATAATTCACCCCTCCACTTT; CDR3 protein: CASSPTGPYNSPLHF